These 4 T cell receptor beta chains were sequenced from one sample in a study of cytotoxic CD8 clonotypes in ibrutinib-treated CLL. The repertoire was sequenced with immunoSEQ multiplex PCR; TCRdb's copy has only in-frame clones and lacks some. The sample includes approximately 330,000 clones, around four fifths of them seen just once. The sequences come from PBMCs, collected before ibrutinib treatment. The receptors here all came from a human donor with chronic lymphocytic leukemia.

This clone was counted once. This CDR3 is CASSDPTGTDTQYF. The CDR3 bases are TGTGCCAGCAGCGACCCGACAGGCACAGATACGCAGTATTTT. The rearrangement uses TRBV9 and TRBJ2-3; D perhaps matches TRBD1 (5 bases). Germline CDR1 and CDR2: SGDLS and YYNGEE. The length of the CDR3 is 14 residues. The germline V and J ends were trimmed by 3 bases and 1 base, with 9 bases remaining between them.

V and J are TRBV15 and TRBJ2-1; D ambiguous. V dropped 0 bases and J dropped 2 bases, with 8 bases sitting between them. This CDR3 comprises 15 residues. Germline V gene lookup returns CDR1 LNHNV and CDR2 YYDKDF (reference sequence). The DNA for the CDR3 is TGTGCCACCAGCAGAGATCTTTGGGCCTACAATGAGCAGTTCTTC. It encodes CATSRDLWAYNEQFF.

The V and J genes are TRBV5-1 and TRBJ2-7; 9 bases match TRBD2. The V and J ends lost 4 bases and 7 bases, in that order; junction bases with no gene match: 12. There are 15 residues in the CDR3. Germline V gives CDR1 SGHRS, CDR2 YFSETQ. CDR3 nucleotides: TGCGCCAGCAGCCCCGGGGGCGGGAGGGCGGAAGAGCAGTACTTC. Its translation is CASSPGGGRAEEQYF.

The CDR3 nucleotides are TGTGCCAGCAGAGGGGGGACGCGCTACGAGCAGTACTTC. Translated, it gives CASRGGTRYEQYF. The chain links TRBV6-1 to TRBJ2-7; D possibly matches TRBD1 or TRBD2 (6 bases each). CDR3 length: 13 residues. Germline-derived CDR1 and CDR2 are MNHNS and SASEGT. Between the trimmed V and J ends, which lost 6 bases and 3 bases, there was a span of 12 bases.